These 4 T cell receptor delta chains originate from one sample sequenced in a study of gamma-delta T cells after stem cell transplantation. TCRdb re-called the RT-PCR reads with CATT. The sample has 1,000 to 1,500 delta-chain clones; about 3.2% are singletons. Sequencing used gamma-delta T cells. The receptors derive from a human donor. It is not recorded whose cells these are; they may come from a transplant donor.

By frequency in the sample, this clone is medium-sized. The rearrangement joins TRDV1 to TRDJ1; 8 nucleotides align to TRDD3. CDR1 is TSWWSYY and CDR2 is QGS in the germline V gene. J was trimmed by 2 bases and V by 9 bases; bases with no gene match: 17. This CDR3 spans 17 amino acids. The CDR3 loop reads CALGTYGIRELTDKLIF. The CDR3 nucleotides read TGTGCTCTAGGAACTTACGGGATACGCGAATTGACCGATAAACTCATCTTT.

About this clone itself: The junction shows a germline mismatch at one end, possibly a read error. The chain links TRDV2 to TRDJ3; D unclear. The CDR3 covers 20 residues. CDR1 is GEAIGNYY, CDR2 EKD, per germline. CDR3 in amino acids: CACDTGGEGVISCDTRPMFF. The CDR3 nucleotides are TGTGCCTGTGACACTGGAGGTGAAGGGGTTATCTCCTGTGACACCCGACCGATGTTTTTC.

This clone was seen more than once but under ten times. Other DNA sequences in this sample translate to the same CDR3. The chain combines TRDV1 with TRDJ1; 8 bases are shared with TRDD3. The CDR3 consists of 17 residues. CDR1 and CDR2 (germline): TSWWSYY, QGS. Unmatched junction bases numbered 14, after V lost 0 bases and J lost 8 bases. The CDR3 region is CALGELAPTGGWLKLIF. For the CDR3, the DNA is TGTGCTCTTGGGGAACTGGCTCCCACTGGGGGGTGGTTAAAACTCATCTTT.

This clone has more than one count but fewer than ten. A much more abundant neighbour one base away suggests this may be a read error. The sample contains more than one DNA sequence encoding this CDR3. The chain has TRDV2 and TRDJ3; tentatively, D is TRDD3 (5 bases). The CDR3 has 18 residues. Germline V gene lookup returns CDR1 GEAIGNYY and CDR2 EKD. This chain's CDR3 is CACDTGGPSSWDTRQMFF. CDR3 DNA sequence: TGCGCCTGTGACACCGGGGGGCCGAGCTCCTGGGACACCCGACAGATGTTTTTC.